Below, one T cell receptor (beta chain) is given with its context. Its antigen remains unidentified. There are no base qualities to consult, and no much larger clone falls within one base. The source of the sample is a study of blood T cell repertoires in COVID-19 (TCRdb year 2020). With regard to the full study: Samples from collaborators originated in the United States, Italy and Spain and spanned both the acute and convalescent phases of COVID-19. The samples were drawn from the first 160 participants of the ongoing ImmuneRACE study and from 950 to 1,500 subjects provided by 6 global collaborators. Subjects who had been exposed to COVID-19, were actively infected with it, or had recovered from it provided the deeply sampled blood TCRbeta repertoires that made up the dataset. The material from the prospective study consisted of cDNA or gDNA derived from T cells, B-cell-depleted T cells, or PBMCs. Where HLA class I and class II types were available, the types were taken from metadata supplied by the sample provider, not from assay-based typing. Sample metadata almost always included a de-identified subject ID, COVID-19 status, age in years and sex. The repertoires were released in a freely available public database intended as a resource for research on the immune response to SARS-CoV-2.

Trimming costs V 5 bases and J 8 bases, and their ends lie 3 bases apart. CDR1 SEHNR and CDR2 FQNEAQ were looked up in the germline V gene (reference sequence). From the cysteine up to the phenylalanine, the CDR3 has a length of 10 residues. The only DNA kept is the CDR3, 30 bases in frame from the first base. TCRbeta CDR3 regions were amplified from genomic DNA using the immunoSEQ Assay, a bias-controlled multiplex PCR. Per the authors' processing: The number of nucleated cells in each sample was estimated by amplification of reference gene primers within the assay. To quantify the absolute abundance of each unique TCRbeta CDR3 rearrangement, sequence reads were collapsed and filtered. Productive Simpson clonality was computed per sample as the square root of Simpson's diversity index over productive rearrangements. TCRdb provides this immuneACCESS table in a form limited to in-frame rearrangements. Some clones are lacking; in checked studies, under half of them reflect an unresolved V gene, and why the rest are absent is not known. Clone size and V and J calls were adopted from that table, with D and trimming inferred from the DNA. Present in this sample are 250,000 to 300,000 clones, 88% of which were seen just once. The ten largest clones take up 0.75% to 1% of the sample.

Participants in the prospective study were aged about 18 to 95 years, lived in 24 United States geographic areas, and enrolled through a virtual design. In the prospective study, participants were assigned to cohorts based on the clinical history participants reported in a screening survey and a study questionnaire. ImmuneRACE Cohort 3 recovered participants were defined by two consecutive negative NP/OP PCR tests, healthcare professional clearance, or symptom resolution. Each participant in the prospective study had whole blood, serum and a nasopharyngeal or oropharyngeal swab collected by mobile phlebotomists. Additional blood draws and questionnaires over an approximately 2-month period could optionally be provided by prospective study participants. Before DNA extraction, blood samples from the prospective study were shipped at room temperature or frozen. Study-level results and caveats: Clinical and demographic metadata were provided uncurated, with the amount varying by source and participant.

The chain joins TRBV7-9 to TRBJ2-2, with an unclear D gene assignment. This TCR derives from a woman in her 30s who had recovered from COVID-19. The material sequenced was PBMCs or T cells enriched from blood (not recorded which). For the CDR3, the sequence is CASSEGELFF. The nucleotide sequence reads TGTGCCAGCAGCGAGGGGGAGCTGTTTTTT.